This T cell receptor beta chain appears in the sequencing data of a study of T cell repertoires in cytomegalovirus infection. Across the whole study: An indication of both CMV infection and matching HLA type came from public TCR beta signatures.

Regarding this clonotype: Its antigen remains unidentified.

TCRdb analysed the reads with MiXCR anew, one entry per CDR3 protein. This sample yields around 180,000 distinct CDR3 sequences, of which roughly 28% are seen a single time; approximately 31% belongs to the top ten. Regarding the study as a whole: HLA-C-restricted, CMV-specific TCR beta clonotypes were dominant ex vivo. The study identified carriers of CMV plus the relevant HLA from cumulative public TCR beta family frequency.

V was shortened by 0 bases and J by 1 base, with 7 bases between the two germline ends. This CDR3 spans 15 amino acids. The germline CDR1 and CDR2 sequences are SGHRS and YFSETQ. The rearrangement links TRBV5-1 to TRBJ2-2; D is ambiguous. Sample: PBMCs. The source is a human donor in good health (CMV status not recorded). Some clones in this sample may be carry-over from other donors' samples. The CDR3 loop reads CASSLEVGNTGELFF. The CDR3 nucleotides are TGCGCCAGCAGCTTGGAGGTTGGGAACACCGGGGAGCTGTTTTTT.